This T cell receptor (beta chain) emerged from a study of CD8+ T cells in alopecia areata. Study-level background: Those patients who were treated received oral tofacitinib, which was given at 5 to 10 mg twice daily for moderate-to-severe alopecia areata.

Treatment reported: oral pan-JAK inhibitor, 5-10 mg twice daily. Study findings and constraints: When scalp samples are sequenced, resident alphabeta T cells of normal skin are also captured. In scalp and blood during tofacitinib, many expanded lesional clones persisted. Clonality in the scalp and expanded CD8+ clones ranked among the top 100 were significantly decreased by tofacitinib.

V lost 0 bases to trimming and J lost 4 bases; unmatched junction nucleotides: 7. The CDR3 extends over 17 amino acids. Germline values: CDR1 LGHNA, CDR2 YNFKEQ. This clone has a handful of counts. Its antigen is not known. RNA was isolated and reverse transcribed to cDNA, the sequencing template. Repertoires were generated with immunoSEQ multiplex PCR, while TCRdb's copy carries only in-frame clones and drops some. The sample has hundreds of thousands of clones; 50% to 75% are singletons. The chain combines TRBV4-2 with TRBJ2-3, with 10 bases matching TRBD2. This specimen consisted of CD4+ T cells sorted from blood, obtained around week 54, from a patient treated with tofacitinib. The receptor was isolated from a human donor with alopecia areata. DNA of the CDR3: TGTGCCAGCAGCCAAGATAGCCTAGCGGGGGTTGCAGATACGCAGTATTTT. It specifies CASSQDSLAGVADTQYF.